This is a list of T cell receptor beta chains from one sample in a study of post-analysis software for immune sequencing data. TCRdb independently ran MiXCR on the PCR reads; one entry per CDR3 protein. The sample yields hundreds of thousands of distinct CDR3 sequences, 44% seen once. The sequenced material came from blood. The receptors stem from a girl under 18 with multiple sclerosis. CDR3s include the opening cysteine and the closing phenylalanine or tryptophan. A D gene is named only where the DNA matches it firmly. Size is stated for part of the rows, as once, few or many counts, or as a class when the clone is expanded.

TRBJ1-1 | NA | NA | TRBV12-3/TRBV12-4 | TGTGCCGCAAGGCGTGAGGGAACTGAAGCTTTCTTT | CAARREGTEAFF
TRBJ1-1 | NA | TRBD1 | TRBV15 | TGTGCCACCAGCAGTTCATTAGACAGGGGGCCAACTGAAGCTTTCTTT | CATSSSLDRGPTEAFF
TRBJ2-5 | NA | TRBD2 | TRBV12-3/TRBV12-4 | TGTGCCAGCACTTTGGAACTAGCGGAGGGGACCCAGTACTTC | CASTLELAEGTQYF
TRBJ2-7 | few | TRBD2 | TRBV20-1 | TGCAGTGCCGGAGGTAGCGGGGGAATCTACGAGCAGTACTTC | CSAGGSGGIYEQYF
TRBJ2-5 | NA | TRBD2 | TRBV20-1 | TGCAGTCAGACTAGCGGGAGAGAGGAGACCCAGTACTTC | CSQTSGREETQYF
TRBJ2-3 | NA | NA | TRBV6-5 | TGTGCCAGCAGTGGCCGGGACTCCTACGCAGATACGCAGTATTTT | CASSGRDSYADTQYF
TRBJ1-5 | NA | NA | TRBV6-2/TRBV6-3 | TGTGCCAGCAGTTTCGGGACGGAAAATCAGCCCCAGCATTTT | CASSFGTENQPQHF
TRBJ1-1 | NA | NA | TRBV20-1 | TGCAGTGCTAGAGATCGCCTCCAAGGTTACGGAACTGAAGCTTTCTTT | CSARDRLQGYGTEAFF
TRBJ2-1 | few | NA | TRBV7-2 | TGTGCCAGCAGCTTAGCCGTTAGTTTGGGGTACAATGAGCAGTTCTTC | CASSLAVSLGYNEQFF
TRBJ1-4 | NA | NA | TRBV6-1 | TGTGCCAGCAGCCGAGCGGGACCTCTTAATGAAAAACTGTTTTTT | CASSRAGPLNEKLFF
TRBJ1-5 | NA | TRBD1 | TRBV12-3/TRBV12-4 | TGTGCCAGCACCAAATCCGGACAGGGACATAGTCAGCCCCAGCATTTT | CASTKSGQGHSQPQHF
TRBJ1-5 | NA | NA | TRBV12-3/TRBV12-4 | TGTGCCAGCAGCCCAGGAGGGCCAGGCAATCAGCCCCAGCATTTT | CASSPGGPGNQPQHF
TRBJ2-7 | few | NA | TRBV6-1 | TGTGCCAGCAGTGACGACTTCTTGGCCGACTACGAGCAGTACTTC | CASSDDFLADYEQYF
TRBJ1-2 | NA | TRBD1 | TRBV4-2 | TGTGCCAGCAGCCAAGAACTGCGACAGGGGGACGGCTACACCTTC | CASSQELRQGDGYTF
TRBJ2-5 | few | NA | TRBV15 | TGTGCCACCAGCAGAGGGCCAGAGACCCAGTACTTC | CATSRGPETQYF
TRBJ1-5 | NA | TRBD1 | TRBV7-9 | TGTGCCAGCTCCCACTCTACAGGGGGCCAGCCCCAGCATTTT | CASSHSTGGQPQHF
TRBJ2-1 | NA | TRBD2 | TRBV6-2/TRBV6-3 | TGTGCCAGCAGTGCGGGGGGGCGTGAGCAGTTCTTC | CASSAGGREQFF
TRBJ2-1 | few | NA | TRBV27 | TGTGCCAGCAGTGTAATCGGGAATGAGCAGTTCTTC | CASSVIGNEQFF
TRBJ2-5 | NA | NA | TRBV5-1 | TGCGCCAGCAGCTACGGAGACACACAAGAGACCCAGTACTTC | CASSYGDTQETQYF
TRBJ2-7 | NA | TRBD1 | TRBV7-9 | TGTGCCAGCAGCTCACAGGGGGCGGTGGAGTCCGAGCAGTACTTC | CASSSQGAVESEQYF
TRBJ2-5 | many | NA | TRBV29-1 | TGCAGCGTTGCAGGGGAGACCCAGTACTTC | CSVAGETQYF
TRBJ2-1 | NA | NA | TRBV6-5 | TGTGCCAGCAGTTACTCGAGGCCGAAAATCTACAATGAGCAGTTCTTC | CASSYSRPKIYNEQFF
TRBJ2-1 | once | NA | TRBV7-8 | TGTGCCAGCAGCGACAGAGGCAGGGGCAAAGTGAATGAGCAGTTCTTC | CASSDRGRGKVNEQFF
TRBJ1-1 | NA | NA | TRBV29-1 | TGCAGCGTGCGGGGCAGGGCCCTCCCTGAAGCTTTCTTT | CSVRGRALPEAFF
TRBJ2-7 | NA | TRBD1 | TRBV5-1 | TGCGCCAGCAGCGTGAGGACAGGGGTCTCCTACGAGCAGTACTTC | CASSVRTGVSYEQYF
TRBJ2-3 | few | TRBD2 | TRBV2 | TGTGCCAGCAGTGAGATGACTAGCGGATGGAGCACAGATACGCAGTATTTT | CASSEMTSGWSTDTQYF
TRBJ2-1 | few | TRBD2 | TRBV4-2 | TGTGCCAGCACCCCCTTTAGCGGGAATGGCAATGAGCAGTTCTTC | CASTPFSGNGNEQFF
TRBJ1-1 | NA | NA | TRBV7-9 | TGTGCCAGCAGACCCCCCAGTAGGGACCACACTGAAGCTTTCTTT | CASRPPSRDHTEAFF
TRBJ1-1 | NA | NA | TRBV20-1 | TGCAGTGCTAGAGGTCTTCCAGGTGCGAACACTGAAGCTTTCTTT | CSARGLPGANTEAFF
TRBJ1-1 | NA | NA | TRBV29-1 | TGCAGCGGGGCAGCGAGACTAACGAACACTGAAGCTTTCTTT | CSGAARLTNTEAFF
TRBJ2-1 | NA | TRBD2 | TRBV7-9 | TGTGCCAGCAGCTTTGTTATCGGGACTAGCGGGTTTGCTTCCTACAATGAGCAGTTCTTC | CASSFVIGTSGFASYNEQFF
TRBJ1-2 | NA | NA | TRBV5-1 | TGCGCCAGCAGCTTGGCGGCGGGCCCGGCGGATGGCTACACCTTC | CASSLAAGPADGYTF
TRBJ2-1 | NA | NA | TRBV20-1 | TGCAGTGCTAGAGTCAGGAACAATGAGCAGTTCTTC | CSARVRNNEQFF
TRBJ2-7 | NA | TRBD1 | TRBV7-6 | TGTGCCAGCAGCAAAACAGGGGGCGCAAACGAGCAGTACTTC | CASSKTGGANEQYF
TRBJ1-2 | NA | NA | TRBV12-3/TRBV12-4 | TGTGCCAGCAGTCTCCGCCGGCTAGGGGACGTAAACTATGGCTACACCTTC | CASSLRRLGDVNYGYTF
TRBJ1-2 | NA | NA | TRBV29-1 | TGCAGCGTTGAGGCAGGCGTTAACTATGGCTACACCTTC | CSVEAGVNYGYTF
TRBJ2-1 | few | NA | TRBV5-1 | TGCGCCAGCAGCCCTGGAGGCAGTGCCCTCGGGTACTACAATGAGCAGTTCTTC | CASSPGGSALGYYNEQFF
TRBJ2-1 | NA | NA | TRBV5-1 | TGCGCCAGCAGCTTATGGGGATCTGACAATGAGCAGTTCTTC | CASSLWGSDNEQFF
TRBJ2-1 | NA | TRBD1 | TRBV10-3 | TGTGCCATCAGTGAGGGACAGGGGGCGGAGGAGCAGTTCTTC | CAISEGQGAEEQFF
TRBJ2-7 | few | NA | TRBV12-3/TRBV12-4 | TGTGCCAGCAGTCTAAGTATAGACTACGAGCAGTACTTC | CASSLSIDYEQYF
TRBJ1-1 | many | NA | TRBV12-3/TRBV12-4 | TGTGCCAGCAGCTTAGAGGAGAACACTGAAGCTTTCTTT | CASSLEENTEAFF
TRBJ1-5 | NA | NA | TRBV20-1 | TGCAGTGCTCGAGATCCGCGACACACCAACCAGCCCCAGCATTTT | CSARDPRHTNQPQHF
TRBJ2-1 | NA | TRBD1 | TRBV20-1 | TGCAGTGCTAGTCAGGGGGCCTACAATGAGCAGTTCTTC | CSASQGAYNEQFF
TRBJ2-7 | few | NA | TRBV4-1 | TGCGCCAGCAGCCAAGTAGGGCAGGGGAGCTCCTACGAGCAGTACTTC | CASSQVGQGSSYEQYF
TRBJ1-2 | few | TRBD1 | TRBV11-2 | TGTGCCAGCAGCCGAATCGCCAACAGGGGACCCTATGGCTACACCTTC | CASSRIANRGPYGYTF
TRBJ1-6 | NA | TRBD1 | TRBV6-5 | TGTGCCAGCAGTTACCAATACAGGGGAAATTCACCCCTCCACTTT | CASSYQYRGNSPLHF
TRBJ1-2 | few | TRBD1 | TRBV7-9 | TGTGCCAGCAGCTTTCCGACAGGGGGGGCTTATGGCTACACCTTC | CASSFPTGGAYGYTF
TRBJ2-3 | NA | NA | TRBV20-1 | TGCAGTGCTAGTGGGAGCAGTACAGATACGCAGTATTTT | CSASGSSTDTQYF
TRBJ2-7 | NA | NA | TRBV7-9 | TGTGCCAGCAGCGATGCCCTATTTTCAGGCGAGCAGTACTTC | CASSDALFSGEQYF
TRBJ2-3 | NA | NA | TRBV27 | TGTGCCAGCAGTTTACGCGGGGGCCCCACAGATACGCAGTATTTT | CASSLRGGPTDTQYF
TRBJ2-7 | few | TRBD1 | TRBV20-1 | TGCAGTGTAAGGGCAGGGGGCCCCACGCGCGCCAGGGAGAACGAGCAGTACTTC | CSVRAGGPTRARENEQYF
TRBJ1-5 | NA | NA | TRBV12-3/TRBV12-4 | TGTGCCAGCAGTTACGGCGGGGGACATCCATTCTATAGCAATCAGCCCCAGCATTTT | CASSYGGGHPFYSNQPQHF